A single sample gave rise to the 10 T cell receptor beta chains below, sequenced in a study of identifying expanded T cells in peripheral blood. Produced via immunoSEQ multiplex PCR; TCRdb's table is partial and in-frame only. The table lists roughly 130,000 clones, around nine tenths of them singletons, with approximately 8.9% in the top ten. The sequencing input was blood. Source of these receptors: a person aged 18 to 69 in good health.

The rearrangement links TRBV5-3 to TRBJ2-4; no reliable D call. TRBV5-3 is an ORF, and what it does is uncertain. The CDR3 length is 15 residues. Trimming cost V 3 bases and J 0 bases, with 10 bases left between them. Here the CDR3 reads CARSCEILAKNIQYF. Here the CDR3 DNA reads TGTGCCAGAAGCTGCGAGATTCTAGCCAAAAACATTCAGTACTTC.

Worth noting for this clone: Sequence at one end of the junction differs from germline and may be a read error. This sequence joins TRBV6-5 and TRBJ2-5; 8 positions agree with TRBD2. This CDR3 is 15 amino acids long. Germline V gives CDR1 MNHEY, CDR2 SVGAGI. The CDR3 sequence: CASNPSGSNQATQYF. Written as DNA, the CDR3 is TGTGCCAGCAACCCTAGCGGGTCGAACCAAGCGACCCAGTACTTC.

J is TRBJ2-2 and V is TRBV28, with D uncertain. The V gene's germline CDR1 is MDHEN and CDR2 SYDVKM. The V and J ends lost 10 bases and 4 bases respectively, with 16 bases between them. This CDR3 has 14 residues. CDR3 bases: TGTGCCATCCTAGGCCGTGGCGGCACCGGGGAGCTGTTTTTT. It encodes CAILGRGGTGELFF. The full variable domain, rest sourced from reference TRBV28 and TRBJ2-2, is DVKVTQSSRYLVKRTGEKVFLECVQDMDHENMFWYRQDPGLGLRLIYFSYDVKMKEKGDIPEGYSVSREKKERFSLILESASTNQTSMYLCAILGRGGTGELFFGEGSRLTVL.

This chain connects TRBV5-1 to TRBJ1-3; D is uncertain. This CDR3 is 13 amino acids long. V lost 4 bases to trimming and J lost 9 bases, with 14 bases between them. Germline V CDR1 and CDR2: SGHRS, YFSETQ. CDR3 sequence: CASSPPRVGTIYF. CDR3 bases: TGCGCCAGCAGCCCCCCCCGGGTCGGCACCATATATTTT.

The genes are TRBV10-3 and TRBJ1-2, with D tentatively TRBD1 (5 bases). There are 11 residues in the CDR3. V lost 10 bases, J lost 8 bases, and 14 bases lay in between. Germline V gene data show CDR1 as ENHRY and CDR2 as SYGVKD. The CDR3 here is CASGSRGGYTF. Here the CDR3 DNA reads TGTGCCAGCGGAAGCCGGGGCGGCTACACCTTC.

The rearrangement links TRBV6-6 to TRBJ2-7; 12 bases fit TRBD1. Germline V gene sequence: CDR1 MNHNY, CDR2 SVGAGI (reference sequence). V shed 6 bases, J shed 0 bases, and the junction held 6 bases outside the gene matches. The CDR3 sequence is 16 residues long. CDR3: CASRRPGQGASYEQYF. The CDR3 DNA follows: TGTGCCAGCAGGCGACCGGGACAGGGGGCCTCCTACGAGCAGTACTTC.

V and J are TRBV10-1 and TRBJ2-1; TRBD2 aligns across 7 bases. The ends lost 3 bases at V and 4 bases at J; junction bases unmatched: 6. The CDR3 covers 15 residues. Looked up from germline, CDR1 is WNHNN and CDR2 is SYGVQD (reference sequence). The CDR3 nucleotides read TGCGCCAGCAGTGATGGGACCGGGGGGTACAATGAGCAGTTCTTC. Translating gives CASSDGTGGYNEQFF.

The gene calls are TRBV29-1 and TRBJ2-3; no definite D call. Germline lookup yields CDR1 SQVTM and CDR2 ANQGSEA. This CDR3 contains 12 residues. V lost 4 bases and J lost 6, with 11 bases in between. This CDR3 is CSVGWRPDTQYF. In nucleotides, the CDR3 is TGCAGCGTTGGGTGGCGGCCCGATACGCAGTATTTT.

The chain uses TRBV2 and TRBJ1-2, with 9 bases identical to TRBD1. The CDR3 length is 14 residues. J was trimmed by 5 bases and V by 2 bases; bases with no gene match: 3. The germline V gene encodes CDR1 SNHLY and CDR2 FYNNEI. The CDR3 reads CASSELGQGYGYTF. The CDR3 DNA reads TGTGCCAGCAGTGAATTGGGACAGGGATATGGCTACACCTTC. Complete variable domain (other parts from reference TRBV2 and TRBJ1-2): EPEVTQTPSHQVTQMGQEVILRCVPISNHLYFYWYRQILGQKVEFLVSFYNNEISEKSEIFDDQFSVERPDGSNFTLKIRSTKLEDSAMYFCASSELGQGYGYTFGSGTRLTVV.

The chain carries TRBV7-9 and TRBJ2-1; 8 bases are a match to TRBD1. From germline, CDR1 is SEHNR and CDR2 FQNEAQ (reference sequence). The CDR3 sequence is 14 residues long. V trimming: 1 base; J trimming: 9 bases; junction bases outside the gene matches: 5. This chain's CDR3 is CASSLDQGASEQFF. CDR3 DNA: TGTGCCAGCAGCTTAGATCAGGGGGCGAGTGAGCAGTTCTTC. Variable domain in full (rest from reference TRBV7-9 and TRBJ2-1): DTGVSQNPRHKITKRGQNVTFRCDPISEHNRLYWYRQTLGQGPEFLTYFQNEAQLEKSRLLSDRFSAERPKGSFSTLEIQRTEQGDSAMYLCASSLDQGASEQFFGPGTRLTVL.